The clone carrying this TCR beta chain was seen a few times. What it binds is unknown. RNA was extracted from bulk tissue without any cell sorting. The data stem from a study of tumor and adjacent non-tumor tissue in lung cancer. This CDR3 has 15 amino acids. V dropped 3 bases and J dropped 0 bases, with 9 bases sitting between them. Germline CDR1 is SGHAT and CDR2 is FQNNGV. A modified ARM-PCR protocol with three rounds of nested PCR amplified TCRbeta. TCRdb re-called the multiplex PCR reads through MiXCR, storing one row per CDR3 protein. The data hold 130,000 or so distinct CDR3 sequences, with around three fifths observed a single time. Findings and limits, study-wide: Normal lung showed higher cumulative top 100 clone frequency than tumor. TCR diversity was significantly greater in tumor than normal lung tissue.

Specimen: lung tumor tissue. The V and J genes are TRBV11-2 and TRBJ1-5; D not certain. This clonotype was sampled from a man younger than 45 with non-small cell lung cancer. The CDR3 protein is CASSFGGDSNQPQHF. The CDR3, as DNA: TGTGCCAGCAGCTTCGGCGGGGATAGCAATCAGCCCCAGCATTTT.